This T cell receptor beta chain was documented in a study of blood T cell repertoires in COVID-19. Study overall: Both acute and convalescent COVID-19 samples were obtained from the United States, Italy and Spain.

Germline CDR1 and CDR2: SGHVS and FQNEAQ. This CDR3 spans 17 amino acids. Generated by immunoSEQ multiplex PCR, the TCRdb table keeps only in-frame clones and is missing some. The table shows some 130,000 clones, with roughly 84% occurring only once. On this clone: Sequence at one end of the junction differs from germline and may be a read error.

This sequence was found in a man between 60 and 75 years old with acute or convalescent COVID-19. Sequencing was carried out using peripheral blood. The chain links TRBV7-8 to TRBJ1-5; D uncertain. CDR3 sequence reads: CASSLGRQPTGNQPQHF. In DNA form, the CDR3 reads TGTGCCAGCAGTTTAGGCAGACAACCAACTGGCAATCAGCCCCAGCATTTT. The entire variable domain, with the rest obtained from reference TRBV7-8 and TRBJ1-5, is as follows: GAGVSQSPRYKVAKRGQDVALRCDPISGHVSLFWYQQALGQGPEFLTYFQNEAQLDKSGLPSDRFFAERPEGSVSTLKIQRTQQEDSAVYLCASSLGRQPTGNQPQHFGDGTRLSIL.